This T cell receptor beta chain was recorded in a study of blood T cell repertoires in COVID-19. Seattle cases were enrolled at active infection and followed longitudinally. V lost 2 bases to trimming and J lost 6 bases; unmatched junction nucleotides: 9. CDR1 is ENHRY, CDR2 SYGVKD, per germline. This CDR3 spans 15 amino acids. As processed by the authors: From reference gene primer amplification, estimates of nucleated cell counts were derived. Profiling relied on immunoSEQ multiplex PCR, and the TCRdb table lists in-frame clones only, not all of them. That table gives V, J and clone size, and the DNA gave D and trimming. The sample holds some 290,000 clones, around 85% seen once.

This receptor was identified in a young woman with COVID-19, enrolled during active disease. This chain joins TRBV10-3 and TRBJ1-2; TRBD1 matches at 7 bases. The specimen was peripheral blood. CDR3 region: CAISEAGQYLDGYTF. The CDR3 DNA reads as TGTGCCATCAGTGAGGCGGGACAGTATTTGGATGGCTACACCTTC.